This T cell receptor (beta chain) emerged from a study of blood T cell repertoires in COVID-19. Study-wide background: Nucleic acid was either cDNA or gDNA, and it came from T cells, B-cell-depleted T cells, or PBMCs.

The CDR3 covers 14 residues. Unmatched junction bases numbered 7, after V lost 2 bases and J lost 5 bases. Germline CDR1 and CDR2: SQVTM and ANQGSEA. Authors' data handling: Amplification from reference gene primers served as the basis for estimated nucleated cell counts. Produced via immunoSEQ multiplex PCR; TCRdb's table is partial and in-frame only. V, J and clone size derive from that table, while D and trimming were established from the DNA sequence. This repertoire shows about 170,000 clones, around four fifths found once; its top ten account for 7.7%. Remarks on this clone: Other DNA sequences of this sample code for an identical CDR3.

The receptor was isolated from a man aged 40-49 years who had recovered from COVID-19. Sequenced material: peripheral blood. The chain is built from TRBV29-1 and TRBJ1-1, with 8 bases that match TRBD1. The DNA of the CDR3 is TGCAGCGTTGAATCTGGGACAGGAAGGACTGAAGCTTTCTTT. This codes for CSVESGTGRTEAFF. Filled out from reference TRBV29-1 and TRBJ1-1, the complete variable domain reads SAVISQKPSRDICQRGTSLTIQCQVDSQVTMMFWYRQQPGQSLTLIATANQGSEATYESGFVIDKFPISRPNLTFSTLTVSNMSPEDSSIYLCSVESGTGRTEAFFGQGTRLTVV.